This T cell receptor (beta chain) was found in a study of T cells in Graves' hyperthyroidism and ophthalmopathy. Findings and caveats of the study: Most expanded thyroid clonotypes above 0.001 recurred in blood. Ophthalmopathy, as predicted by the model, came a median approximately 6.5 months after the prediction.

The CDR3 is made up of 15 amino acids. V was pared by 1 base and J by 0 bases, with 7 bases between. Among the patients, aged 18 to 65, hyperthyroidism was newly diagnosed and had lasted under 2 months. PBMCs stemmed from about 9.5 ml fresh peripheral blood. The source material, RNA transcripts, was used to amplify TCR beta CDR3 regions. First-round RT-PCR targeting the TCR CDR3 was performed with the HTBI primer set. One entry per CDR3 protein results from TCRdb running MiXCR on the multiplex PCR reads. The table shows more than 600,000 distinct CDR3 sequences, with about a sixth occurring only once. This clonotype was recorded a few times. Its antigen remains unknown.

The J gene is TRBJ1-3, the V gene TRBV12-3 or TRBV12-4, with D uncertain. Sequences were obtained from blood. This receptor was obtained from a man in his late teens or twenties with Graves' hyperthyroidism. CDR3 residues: CASSLDTLSGNTIYF. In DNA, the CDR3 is TGTGCCAGCAGTTTAGACACCCTCTCTGGAAACACCATATATTTT.